A single sample is the source of the 25 T cell receptor beta chains below, sequenced in a study of OX40 agonist ivuxolimab in advanced cancers. The assay was immunoSEQ multiplex PCR, and TCRdb's table has in-frame clones only and misses some. The sample holds 60,000 to 100,000 clones, approximately 95% seen once. The starting material was CD4+ or CD8+ T cells sorted from blood, obtained in a trial of the OX40 agonist ivuxolimab. The receptors come from an adult with an advanced solid tumor such as melanoma, head and neck, liver or kidney cancer.

This chain uses TRBV9 with TRBJ2-2; 9 positions agree with TRBD1. The junction had 4 bases not matched to a gene; V was cut back by 0 bases and J by 4 bases. CDR3 length: 16 amino acids. Germline-derived CDR1 and CDR2 are SGDLS and YYNGEE. CDR3 DNA: TGTGCCAGCAGCGTAGTAGACAGGGGGACCACCGGGGAGCTGTTTTTT. This sequence encodes CASSVVDRGTTGELFF.

In regard to this clone: One junction end does not reproduce the germline sequence, and a read error may be involved. The gene calls are TRBV7-7 and TRBJ2-7; weak D call: TRBD2 (6 bases). This CDR3 is built from 13 residues. Germline V gene data show CDR1 as SSHAT and CDR2 as FNYEAQ (reference sequence). The CDR3 nucleotides read TGTGCTAGCAGCCCAGCGGAGGGCTACGAGCAGTACTTC. Translating gives CASSPAEGYEQYF.

This chain uses TRBV7-3 with TRBJ2-5; no definite D call. Trimming pared 2 bases from V and 3 bases from J, leaving 7 bases between. The germline CDR1 and CDR2 sequences are SGHTA and FQGTGA. The CDR3 has 13 residues. This CDR3 is CASSLLGEETQYF. For the CDR3, the DNA is TGTGCCAGCAGCTTACTGGGTGAAGAGACCCAGTACTTC.

The gene calls are TRBV19 and TRBJ1-2; D not resolved. CDR1 is LNHDA and CDR2 is SQIVND in the germline V gene (reference sequence). V shed 1 base and J shed 0 bases, with 15 bases lying between them. The length of the CDR3 is 17 residues. The CDR3 nucleotides are TGTGCCAGTAGTATAGGCGCTTGGACCGGAGCTAACTATGGCTACACCTTC. This gives the protein CASSIGAWTGANYGYTF.

The V gene is TRBV5-4, the J gene TRBJ2-5, with 8 bases identical to TRBD1. The CDR3 contains 14 residues. J was trimmed by 13 bases and V by 2 bases; bases with no gene match: 13. CDR1 and CDR2 from the germline V gene are SGHNT and YYREEE (reference sequence). CDR3 nucleotide sequence: TGTGCCAGCAGCTTTTCCGGGACAGGCCCAGCTCCGTACTTC. Amino acids: CASSFSGTGPAPYF.

The chain employs TRBV7-6 and TRBJ2-7; TRBD2 matches 16 bases. The germline CDR1 and CDR2 sequences are SGHVS and FNYEAQ. Trimming took 5 bases from V and 4 from J; bases not matched to a gene: 14. The CDR3 covers 19 residues. In DNA form, the CDR3 reads TGTGCCAGCAGCCCCGGGCCCGGGACTAGCGGGAGGGCCGGGTACGAGCAGTACTTC. Translating gives CASSPGPGTSGRAGYEQYF.

This rearrangement joins TRBV5-6 to TRBJ1-2, with 7 bases that match TRBD1. This CDR3 has 14 amino acids. J gave up 3 bases and V 0 bases, and 2 bases lay outside the gene matches. CDR1 and CDR2 from the germline V gene are SGHDT and YYEEEE. The CDR3 DNA follows: TGTGCCAGCAGCTTGGGTGGACAGGACTATGGCTACACCTTC. Translation: CASSLGGQDYGYTF.

This CDR3 reads CASSEPGGADNSPLHF. The CDR3 DNA sequence: TGTGCCAGCAGTGAACCAGGGGGTGCGGATAATTCACCCCTCCACTTT. The chain employs TRBV2 and TRBJ1-6, with 7 bases matching TRBD1. This CDR3 is 16 amino acids long. Germline assignment: CDR1 SNHLY and CDR2 FYNNEI. V lost 2 bases to trimming and J lost 5 bases; unmatched junction nucleotides: 6.

The chain combines TRBV5-6 with TRBJ2-5; possibly TRBD1 or TRBD2 for D (5 bases each). V lost 4 bases, J lost 5 bases, and 15 bases lay in between. CDR3 length: 14 amino acids. Germline loops: CDR1 SGHDT, CDR2 YYEEEE. The DNA for the CDR3 is TGTGCCAGCAGCATCGGGACGTCTAGGGAGACCCAGTACTTC. Translating gives CASSIGTSRETQYF.

V and J are TRBV4-3 and TRBJ2-3, with 14 bases aligning to TRBD2. V gave up 3 bases and J gave up 1 base; unmatched junction bases: 0. The CDR3 covers 16 residues. CDR1 is LGHNA and CDR2 is YSLEER in the germline V gene. The CDR3 sequence: CASSQGLAGGTDTQYF. The CDR3, as DNA: TGCGCCAGCAGCCAGGGACTAGCGGGGGGCACAGATACGCAGTATTTT.

This clone appeared once. The gene calls are TRBV5-5 and TRBJ1-2; 10 nucleotides match TRBD1. Per the germline V gene, CDR1 is SGHKS and CDR2 is YYEKEE (reference sequence). The trim removed 4 bases at V and 1 base at J, leaving 4 bases unmatched. This CDR3 contains 15 residues. Here the CDR3 reads CASSPGQGINYGYTF. The CDR3 region has the DNA TGTGCCAGCAGCCCGGGACAGGGGATTAACTATGGCTACACCTTC.

The chain couples TRBV13 to TRBJ2-7; unclear D gene. CDR3 length: 12 residues. Trimming removed 1 base at V and 2 bases at J, with 3 bases between. CDR1 PRHDT and CDR2 FYEKMQ come from the germline V gene (reference sequence). CDR3 bases: TGTGCCAGCAGCTTAGAAACCTACGAGCAGTACTTC. This codes for CASSLETYEQYF.

The chain employs TRBV4-1 and TRBJ1-3; D is unresolved. The CDR3 runs 15 residues. Germline V gene lookup returns CDR1 MGHRA and CDR2 YSYEKL. The germline V and J ends were trimmed by 0 bases and 2 bases, with 8 bases remaining between them. The chain's CDR3 is CASSQDRAAGNTIYF. CDR3 DNA sequence: TGCGCCAGCAGCCAAGATCGGGCAGCTGGAAACACCATATATTTT.

This chain uses TRBV19 with TRBJ2-7, with 10 bases fitting TRBD2. J lost 4 bases, V lost 5 bases, and 8 bases had no gene match. Germline V gene sequence: CDR1 LNHDA, CDR2 SQIVND (reference sequence). This CDR3 comprises 15 residues. DNA of the CDR3: TGTGCCAGTAGTTCCCGGCTAGCGGGGGAGTACGAGCAGTACTTC. The encoded protein is CASSSRLAGEYEQYF.

The V call is TRBV4-1, the J call TRBJ2-3, with D maybe TRBD2 (6 bases). The V gene lost 0 bases and the J gene lost 4 bases, with 11 bases spanning the gap. CDR1 and CDR2 (germline): MGHRA, YSYEKL. The CDR3 has 15 residues. Here the CDR3 DNA reads TGCGCCAGCAGCCAAGAGCCGGGAGAATCAGATACGCAGTATTTT. This encodes CASSQEPGESDTQYF.

The J gene is TRBJ1-1, the V gene TRBV9; tentative D call: TRBD1 (5 bases). The CDR3 is made up of 15 amino acids. From germline, CDR1 is SGDLS and CDR2 YYNGEE. The V and J ends lost 4 bases and 5 bases respectively, with 18 bases between them. The CDR3 coding sequence is TGTGCCAGCAGCCCCGGGGCAGAAGAGGTGACTGAAGCTTTCTTT. Translated, it gives CASSPGAEEVTEAFF.

The rearrangement joins TRBV4-3 to TRBJ1-1; D is unresolved. V shed 0 bases and J shed 1 base, with 9 bases lying between them. This CDR3 is 15 amino acids long. The germline CDR1 and CDR2 sequences are LGHNA and YSLEER. The CDR3 bases are TGCGCCAGCAGCCAAGATCTTGCAGGGAACACTGAAGCTTTCTTT. Encoded protein: CASSQDLAGNTEAFF.

There are a few counts of this clone. V usage is TRBV9 and J usage is TRBJ1-1; D call uncertain. Germline V gives CDR1 SGDLS, CDR2 YYNGEE. The CDR3 is made up of 13 amino acids. Trimming removed 3 bases at V and 3 bases at J, with 9 bases between. The CDR3 protein is CASSGGVDTEAFF. In nucleotides, the CDR3 is TGTGCCAGCAGCGGGGGAGTGGACACTGAAGCTTTCTTT.

The chain has TRBV4-1 and TRBJ2-3, with 10 bases identical to TRBD2. Germline-derived CDR1 and CDR2 are MGHRA and YSYEKL. The CDR3 covers 15 residues. Trimming cost V 4 bases and J 7 bases; bases outside gene matches: 8. CDR3 residues: CASSPRLAGVYTQYF. In DNA, the CDR3 is TGCGCCAGCAGCCCCCGCCTAGCGGGGGTATATACGCAGTATTTT.

The V call is TRBV29-1, the J call TRBJ1-2; no definite D call. The CDR3 is 12 residues long. The ends were cut back, 5 bases at V and 0 bases at J, with 7 bases in the middle. Germline CDR1 and CDR2: SQVTM and ANQGSEA. The CDR3 here is CSVFESNYGYTF. CDR3 coding DNA: TGCAGCGTTTTTGAGTCTAACTATGGCTACACCTTC.

The chain couples TRBV21-1 to TRBJ1-6. TRBV21-1 is a pseudogene locus. This CDR3 has 19 amino acids. CDR3 protein: CASSKVCGKESSYNSPLHF. The CDR3, as DNA: TGTGCCAGCAGCAAAGTTTGCGGGAAGGAGAGCTCCTATAATTCACCCCTCCACTTT.

The J gene is TRBJ2-7, the V gene TRBV5-6; D not certain. Trimming took 1 base from V and 5 from J, leaving 16 bases between them. Per germline, CDR1 SGHDT and CDR2 YYEEEE. The CDR3 sequence is 15 residues long. The CDR3 bases are TGTGCCAGCAGCTTGAGTTTGGCAAGGAAAGACGAGCAGTACTTC. As protein: CASSLSLARKDEQYF.

This clone appeared a few times. The chain recombines TRBV27 with TRBJ1-1, with a weak D call TRBD1 (5 bases). Trimming pared 3 bases from V and 0 bases from J, leaving 8 bases between. CDR3 length equals 14 residues. In germline, CDR1 is MNHEY, CDR2 SMNVEV (reference sequence). The CDR3 nucleotides are TGTGCCAGCAGTTTTGGGGCAGTGAACACTGAAGCTTTCTTT. Its protein product is CASSFGAVNTEAFF.

This clone was observed once. This sequence joins TRBV19 and TRBJ2-2; 9 bases line up with TRBD2. Germline V CDR1 and CDR2: LNHDA, SQIVND (reference sequence). Losses at the gene ends were 3 bases for V and 6 bases for J; bases not matched to a gene: 5. The CDR3 length is 15 residues. The DNA of the CDR3 is TGTGCCAGTAGTATTTTGCGGGGGGGCCCCGGGGAGCTGTTTTTT. Protein sequence: CASSILRGGPGELFF.

The rearrangement uses TRBV29-1 and TRBJ2-3; D assignment may be TRBD1 or TRBD2 (6 bases each). CDR1 and CDR2 (germline): SQVTM, ANQGSEA. V dropped 4 bases and J dropped 3 bases, with 11 bases sitting between them. The length of the CDR3 is 13 residues. CDR3 coding DNA: TGCAGCGTTGGAAGAGGGGGGACAGATACGCAGTATTTT. Translation gives CSVGRGGTDTQYF.